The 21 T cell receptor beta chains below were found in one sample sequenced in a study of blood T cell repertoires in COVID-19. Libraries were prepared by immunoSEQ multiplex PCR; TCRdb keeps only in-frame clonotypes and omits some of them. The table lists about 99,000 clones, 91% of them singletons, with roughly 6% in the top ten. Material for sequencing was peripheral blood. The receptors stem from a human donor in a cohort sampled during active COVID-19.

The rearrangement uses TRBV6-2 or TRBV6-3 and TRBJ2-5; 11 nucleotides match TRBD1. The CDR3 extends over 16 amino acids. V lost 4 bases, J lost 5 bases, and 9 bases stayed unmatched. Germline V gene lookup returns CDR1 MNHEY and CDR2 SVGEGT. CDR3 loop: CASSSADRGLGETQYF. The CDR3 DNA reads TGTGCCAGCAGTTCAGCGGACAGGGGGCTAGGGGAGACCCAGTACTTC.

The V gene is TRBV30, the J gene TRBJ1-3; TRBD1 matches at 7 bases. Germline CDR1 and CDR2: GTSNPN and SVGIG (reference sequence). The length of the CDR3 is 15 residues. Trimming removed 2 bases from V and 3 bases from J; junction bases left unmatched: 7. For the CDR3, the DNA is TGTGCCTGGAGTATTGACAGGGCGGTTGGAAACACCATATATTTT. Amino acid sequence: CAWSIDRAVGNTIYF.

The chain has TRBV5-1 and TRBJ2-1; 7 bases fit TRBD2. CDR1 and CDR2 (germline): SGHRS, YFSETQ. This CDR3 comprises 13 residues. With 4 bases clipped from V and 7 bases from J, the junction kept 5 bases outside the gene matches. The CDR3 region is CASSAGRENEQFF. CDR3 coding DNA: TGCGCCAGCAGCGCAGGGAGGGAAAATGAGCAGTTCTTC. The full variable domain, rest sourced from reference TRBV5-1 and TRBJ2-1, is KAGVTQTPRYLIKTRGQQVTLSCSPISGHRSVSWYQQTPGQGLQFLFEYFSETQRNKGNFPGRFSGRQFSNSRSEMNVSTLELGDSALYLCASSAGRENEQFFGPGTRLTVL.

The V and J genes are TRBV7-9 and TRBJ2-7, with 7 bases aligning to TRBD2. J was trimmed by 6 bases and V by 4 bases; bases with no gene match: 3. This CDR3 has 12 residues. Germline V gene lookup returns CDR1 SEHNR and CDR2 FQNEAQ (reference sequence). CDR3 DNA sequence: TGTGCCAGCAGCTGGACTAGAGCCGAGCAGTACTTC. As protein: CASSWTRAEQYF.

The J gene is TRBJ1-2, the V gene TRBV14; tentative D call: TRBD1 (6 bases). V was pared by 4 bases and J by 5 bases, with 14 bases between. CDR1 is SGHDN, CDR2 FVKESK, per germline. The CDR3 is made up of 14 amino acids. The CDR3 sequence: CASSPPGTFYGYTF. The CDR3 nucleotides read TGTGCCAGCAGCCCTCCCGGGACATTTTATGGCTACACCTTC.

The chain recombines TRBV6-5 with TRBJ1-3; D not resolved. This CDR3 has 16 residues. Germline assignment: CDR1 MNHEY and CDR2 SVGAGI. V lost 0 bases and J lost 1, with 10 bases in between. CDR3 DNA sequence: TGTGCCAGCAGTTACTCGACGGTACTATCTGGAAACACCATATATTTT. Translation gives CASSYSTVLSGNTIYF.

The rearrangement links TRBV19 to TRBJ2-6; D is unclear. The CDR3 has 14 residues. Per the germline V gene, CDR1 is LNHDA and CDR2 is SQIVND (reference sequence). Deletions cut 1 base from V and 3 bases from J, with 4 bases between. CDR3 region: CASSIVSGANVLTF. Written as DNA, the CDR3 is TGTGCCAGTAGTATAGTCAGTGGGGCCAACGTCCTGACTTTC.

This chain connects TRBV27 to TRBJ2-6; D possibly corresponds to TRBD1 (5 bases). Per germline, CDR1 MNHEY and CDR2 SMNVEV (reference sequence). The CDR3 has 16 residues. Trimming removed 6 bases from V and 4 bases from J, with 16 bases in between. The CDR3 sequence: CASRLGAGSGANVLTF. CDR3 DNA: TGTGCCAGCAGGCTCGGTGCAGGGTCAGGGGCCAACGTCCTGACTTTC.

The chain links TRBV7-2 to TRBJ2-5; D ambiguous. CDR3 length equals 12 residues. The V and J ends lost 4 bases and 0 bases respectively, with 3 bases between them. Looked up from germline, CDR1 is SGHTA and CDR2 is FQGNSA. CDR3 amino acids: CASSSYQETQYF. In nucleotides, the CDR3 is TGTGCCAGCAGCTCTTACCAAGAGACCCAGTACTTC.

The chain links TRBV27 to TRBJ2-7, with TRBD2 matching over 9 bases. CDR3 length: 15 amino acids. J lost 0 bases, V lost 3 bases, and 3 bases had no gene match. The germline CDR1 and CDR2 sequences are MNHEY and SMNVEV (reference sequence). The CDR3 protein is CASSFGLAYSYEQYF. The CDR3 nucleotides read TGTGCCAGCAGTTTTGGACTAGCGTACTCCTACGAGCAGTACTTC.

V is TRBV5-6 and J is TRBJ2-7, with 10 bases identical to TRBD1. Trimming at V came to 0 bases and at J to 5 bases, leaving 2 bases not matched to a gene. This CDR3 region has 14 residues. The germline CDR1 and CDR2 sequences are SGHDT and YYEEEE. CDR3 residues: CASSLVDRGNEQYF. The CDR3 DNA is TGTGCCAGCAGCTTGGTGGACAGGGGGAACGAGCAGTACTTC.

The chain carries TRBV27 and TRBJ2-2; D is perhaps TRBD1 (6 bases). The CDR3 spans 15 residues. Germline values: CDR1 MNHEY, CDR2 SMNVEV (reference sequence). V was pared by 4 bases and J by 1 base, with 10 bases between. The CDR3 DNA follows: TGTGCCAGCAGTTCGGACAGCTTGAACACCGGGGAGCTGTTTTTT. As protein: CASSSDSLNTGELFF.

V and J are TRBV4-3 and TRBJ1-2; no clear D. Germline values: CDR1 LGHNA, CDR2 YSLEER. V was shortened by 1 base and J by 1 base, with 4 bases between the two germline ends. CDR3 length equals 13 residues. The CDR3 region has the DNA TGCGCCAGCAGCCAAGGGCTTAACTATGGCTACACCTTC. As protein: CASSQGLNYGYTF.

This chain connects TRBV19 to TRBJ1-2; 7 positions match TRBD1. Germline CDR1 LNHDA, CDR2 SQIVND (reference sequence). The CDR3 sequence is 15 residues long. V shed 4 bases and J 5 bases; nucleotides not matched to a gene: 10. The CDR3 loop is CASSTAGTDSYGYTF. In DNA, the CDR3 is TGTGCCAGTAGTACAGCCGGGACAGACTCTTATGGCTACACCTTC.

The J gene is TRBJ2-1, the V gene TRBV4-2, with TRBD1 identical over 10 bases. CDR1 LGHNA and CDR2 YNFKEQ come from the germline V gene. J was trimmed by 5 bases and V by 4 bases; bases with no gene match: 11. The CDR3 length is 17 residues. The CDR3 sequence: CASSLGVRDRGNNEQFF. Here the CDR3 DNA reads TGTGCCAGCAGCCTCGGAGTCAGGGACAGGGGAAACAATGAGCAGTTCTTC.

The CDR3 nucleotides read TGTGCCAGCAGCTTCAACCCGGGACAGAAGATGAACACTGAAGCTTTCTTT. The encoded protein is CASSFNPGQKMNTEAFF. V is TRBV7-9 and J is TRBJ1-1; TRBD1 aligns across 7 bases. CDR1 is SEHNR, CDR2 FQNEAQ, per germline (reference sequence). The length of the CDR3 is 17 residues. Losses at the gene ends were 3 bases for V and 0 bases for J; bases not matched to a gene: 10.

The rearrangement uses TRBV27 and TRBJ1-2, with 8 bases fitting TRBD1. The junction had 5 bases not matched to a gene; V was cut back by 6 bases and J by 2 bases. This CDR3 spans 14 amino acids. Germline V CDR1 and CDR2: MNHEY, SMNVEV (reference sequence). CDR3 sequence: CASRGDRSNYGYTF. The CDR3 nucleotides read TGTGCCAGCAGGGGGGACAGGAGCAACTATGGCTACACCTTC.

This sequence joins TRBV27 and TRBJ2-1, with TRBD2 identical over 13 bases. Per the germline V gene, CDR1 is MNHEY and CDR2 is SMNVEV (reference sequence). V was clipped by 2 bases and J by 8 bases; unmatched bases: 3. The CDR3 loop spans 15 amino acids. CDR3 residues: CASSLAGLAGDEQFF. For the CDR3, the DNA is TGTGCCAGCAGTTTAGCAGGACTAGCGGGAGATGAGCAGTTCTTC.

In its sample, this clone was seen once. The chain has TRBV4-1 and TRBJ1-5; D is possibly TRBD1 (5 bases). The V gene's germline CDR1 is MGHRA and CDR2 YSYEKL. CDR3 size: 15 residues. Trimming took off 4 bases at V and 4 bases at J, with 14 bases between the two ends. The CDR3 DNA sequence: TGCGCCAGCAGCCCGGACACCGGAGCTAATCAGCCCCAGCATTTT. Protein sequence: CASSPDTGANQPQHF.

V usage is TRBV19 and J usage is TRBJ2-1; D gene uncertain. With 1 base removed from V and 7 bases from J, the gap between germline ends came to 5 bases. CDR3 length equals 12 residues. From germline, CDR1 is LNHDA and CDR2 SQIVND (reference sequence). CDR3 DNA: TGTGCCAGTAGTATAGGTTATAATGAGCAGTTCTTC. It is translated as CASSIGYNEQFF.

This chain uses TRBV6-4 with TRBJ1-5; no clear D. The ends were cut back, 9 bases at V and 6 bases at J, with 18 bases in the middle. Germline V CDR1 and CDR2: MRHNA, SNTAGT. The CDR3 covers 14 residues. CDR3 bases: TGTGCCAGACCTGAGGACGAGGGCAGTCAGCCCCAGCATTTT. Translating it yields CARPEDEGSQPQHF.